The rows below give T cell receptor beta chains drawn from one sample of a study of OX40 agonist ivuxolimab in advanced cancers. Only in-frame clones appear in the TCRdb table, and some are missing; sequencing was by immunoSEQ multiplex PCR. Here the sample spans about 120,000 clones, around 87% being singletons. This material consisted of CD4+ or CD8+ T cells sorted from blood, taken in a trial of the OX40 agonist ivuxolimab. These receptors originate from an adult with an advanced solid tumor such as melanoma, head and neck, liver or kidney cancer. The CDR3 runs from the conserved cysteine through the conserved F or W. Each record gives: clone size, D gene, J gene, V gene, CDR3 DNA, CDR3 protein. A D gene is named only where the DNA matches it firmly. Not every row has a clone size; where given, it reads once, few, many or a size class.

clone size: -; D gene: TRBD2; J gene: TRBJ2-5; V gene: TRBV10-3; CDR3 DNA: TGTGCCATCAGCCTTAAGCGGGGGCTTTACCAAGAGACCCAGTACTTC; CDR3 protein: CAISLKRGLYQETQYF
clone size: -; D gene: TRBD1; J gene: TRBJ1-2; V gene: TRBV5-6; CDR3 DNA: TGTGCCAGCACCTTCAGGGGGCGGGTTAGCTATGGCTACACCTTC; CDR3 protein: CASTFRGRVSYGYTF
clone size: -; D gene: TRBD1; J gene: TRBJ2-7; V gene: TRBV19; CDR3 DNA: TGTGCCAGTAGCGACAGGGGGCTCGACGAGCAGTACTTC; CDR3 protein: CASSDRGLDEQYF
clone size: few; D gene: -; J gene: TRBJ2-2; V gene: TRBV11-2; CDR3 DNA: TGTGCCAGCAGCTTAAGGCAGGGAAACACCGGGGAGCTGTTTTTT; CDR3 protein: CASSLRQGNTGELFF
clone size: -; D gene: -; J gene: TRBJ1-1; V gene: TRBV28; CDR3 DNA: TGTGCCAGCGGGCCCCCGAACACTGAAGCTTTCTTT; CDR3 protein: CASGPPNTEAFF
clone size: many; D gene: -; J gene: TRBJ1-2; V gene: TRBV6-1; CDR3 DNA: TGTGCCAGCACTATCTCGTGGTTCGACAATGGCTACACCTTC; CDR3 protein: CASTISWFDNGYTF
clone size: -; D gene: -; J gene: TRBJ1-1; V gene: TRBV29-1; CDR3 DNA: TGCAGCGCCCTTGGGGCGAACACTGAAGCTTTCTTT; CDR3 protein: CSALGANTEAFF
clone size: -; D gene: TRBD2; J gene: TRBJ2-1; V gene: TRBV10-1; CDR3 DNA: TGCGCCAGCTCTCAAGGTAGCGGGGGGGTAAATGAGCAGTTCTTC; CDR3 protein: CASSQGSGGVNEQFF
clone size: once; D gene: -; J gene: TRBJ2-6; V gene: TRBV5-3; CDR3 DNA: TGTGCCAGCAGCGTAGCGGTAGGGGGGGCCAACGTCCTGACTTTC; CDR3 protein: CASSVAVGGANVLTF
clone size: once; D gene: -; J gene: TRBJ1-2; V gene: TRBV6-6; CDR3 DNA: TGTGCCAGCACTCTACCCGGGCTCGGGGGCTACACCTTC; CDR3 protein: CASTLPGLGGYTF
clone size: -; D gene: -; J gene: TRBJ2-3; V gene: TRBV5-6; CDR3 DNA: TGTGCCAGCAGCTTTCTGGGAGACACAGATACGCAGTATTTT; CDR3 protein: CASSFLGDTDTQYF
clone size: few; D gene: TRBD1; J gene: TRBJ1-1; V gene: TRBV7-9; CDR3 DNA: TGTGCCAGCAGCTTAGTTAGACAGGGTTTCACTAACACTGAAGCTTTCTTT; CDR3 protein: CASSLVRQGFTNTEAFF
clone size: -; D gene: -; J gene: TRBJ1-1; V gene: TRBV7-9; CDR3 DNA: TGTGCCAGCAGGAAGGGGGGAGTTGGGAACACTGAAGCTTTCTTT; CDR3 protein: CASRKGGVGNTEAFF
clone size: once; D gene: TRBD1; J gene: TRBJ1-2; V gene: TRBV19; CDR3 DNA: TGTGCCAGTAGTATGGGGACAGGGAGTAACTATGGCTACACCTTC; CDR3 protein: CASSMGTGSNYGYTF
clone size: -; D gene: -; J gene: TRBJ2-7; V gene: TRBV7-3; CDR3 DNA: TGTGCCAGCATGGGAGACAGTACCTACGAGCAGTACTTC; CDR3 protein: CASMGDSTYEQYF
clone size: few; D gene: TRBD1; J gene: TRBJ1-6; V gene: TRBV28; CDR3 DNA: TGTGCCAGCAGGAGTAGGGACAGGTGGAATTCACCCCTCCACTTT; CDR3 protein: CASRSRDRWNSPLHF
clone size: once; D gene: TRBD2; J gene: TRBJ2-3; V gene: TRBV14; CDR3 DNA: TGTGCCAGCAGCCAAGGGGGACTAGCGGAGAGCACAGATACGCAGTATTTT; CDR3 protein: CASSQGGLAESTDTQYF
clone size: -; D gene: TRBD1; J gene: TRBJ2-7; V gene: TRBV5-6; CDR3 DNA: TGTGCCAGCAGCTTCTCCGACAGGGTATCCTACGAGCAGTACTTC; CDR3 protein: CASSFSDRVSYEQYF
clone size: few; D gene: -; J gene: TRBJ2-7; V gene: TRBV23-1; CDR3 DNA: TGCGCCGGGCTACAGGGAAACGAGCAGTACTTC; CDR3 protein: CAGLQGNEQYF
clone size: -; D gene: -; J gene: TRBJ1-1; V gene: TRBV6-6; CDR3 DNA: TGTGCCAGCAGTCCTAGGTACACTGAAGCTTTCTTT; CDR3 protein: CASSPRYTEAFF
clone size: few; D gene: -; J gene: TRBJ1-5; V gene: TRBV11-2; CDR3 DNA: TGTGCCAGCAGCCCCACAGGGAACAATCAGCCCCAGCATTTT; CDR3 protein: CASSPTGNNQPQHF
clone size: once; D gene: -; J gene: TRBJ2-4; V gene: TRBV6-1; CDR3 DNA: TGTGCCAGCAGTCCCGGACTCTTAGCCAAAAACATTCAGTACTTC; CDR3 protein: CASSPGLLAKNIQYF
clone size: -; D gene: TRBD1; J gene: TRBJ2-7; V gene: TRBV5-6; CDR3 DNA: TGTGCCAACAGAACAGGGGGTCTCTACGAGCAGTACTTC; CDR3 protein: CANRTGGLYEQYF
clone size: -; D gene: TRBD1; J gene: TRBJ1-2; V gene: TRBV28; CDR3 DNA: TGTGCCAGCAGTCAAGGACAGGGCGGCGGCTACACCTTC; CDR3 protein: CASSQGQGGGYTF
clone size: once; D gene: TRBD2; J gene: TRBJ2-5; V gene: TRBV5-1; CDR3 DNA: TGCGCCAGCTCTCCCCTAGCGGGGGGGCCGGAGACCCAGTACTTC; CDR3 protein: CASSPLAGGPETQYF
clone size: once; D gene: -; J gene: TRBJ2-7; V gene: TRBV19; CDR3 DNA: TGTGCCAGTAGCCAGAGGGCCGACTCCTACGAGCAGTACTTC; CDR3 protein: CASSQRADSYEQYF
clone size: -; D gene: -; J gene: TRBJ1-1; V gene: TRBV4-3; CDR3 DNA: TGCGCCAGCAGCCAAGATACCGGGAGGAGCACTGAAGCTTTCTTT; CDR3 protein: CASSQDTGRSTEAFF
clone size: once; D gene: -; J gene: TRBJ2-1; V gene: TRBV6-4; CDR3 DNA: TGTGCCAGCAGTGAACAACCCACATACCCTAACAATGAGCAGTTCTTC; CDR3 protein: CASSEQPTYPNNEQFF
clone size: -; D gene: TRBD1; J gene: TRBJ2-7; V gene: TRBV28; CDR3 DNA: TGTGCCAGCTTAGACAGGGGGCGACTTAGCTCCTACGAGCAGTACTTC; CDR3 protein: CASLDRGRLSSYEQYF
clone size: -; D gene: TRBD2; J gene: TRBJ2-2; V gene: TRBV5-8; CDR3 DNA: TGTGCCAGCAGACATAGCGGGGGCCAATACACCGGGGAGCTGTTTTTT; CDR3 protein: CASRHSGGQYTGELFF
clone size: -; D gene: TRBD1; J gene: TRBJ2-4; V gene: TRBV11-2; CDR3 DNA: TGTGCCAGCAGTTCGGTACGACAGGGCGTAGCCAAAAACATTCAGTACTTC; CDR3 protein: CASSSVRQGVAKNIQYF
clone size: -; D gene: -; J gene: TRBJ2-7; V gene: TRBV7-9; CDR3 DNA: TGTGCCAGCAGCTTCAGCGGTCTCACGGACGAGCAGTACTTC; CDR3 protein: CASSFSGLTDEQYF
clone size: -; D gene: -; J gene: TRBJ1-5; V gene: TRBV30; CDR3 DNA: TGTGCCTGGAGTAGGGGGAGCGGGGGGCAGGGGCAGCCCCAGCATTTT; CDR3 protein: CAWSRGSGGQGQPQHF
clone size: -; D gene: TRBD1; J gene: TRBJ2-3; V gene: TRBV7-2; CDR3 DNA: TGTGCCAGCAGCTTAGGGGACAGGGAAAGAGATACGCAGTATTTT; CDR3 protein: CASSLGDRERDTQYF
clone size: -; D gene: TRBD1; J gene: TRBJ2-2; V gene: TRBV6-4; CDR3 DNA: TGTGCCAGCACCCGGACAGGGGACACCGGGGAGCTGTTTTTT; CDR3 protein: CASTRTGDTGELFF
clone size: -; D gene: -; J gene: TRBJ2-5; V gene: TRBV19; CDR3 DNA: TGTGCCAGTAGATTAACAGGAATCCCGGGCGAGACCCAGTACTTC; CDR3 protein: CASRLTGIPGETQYF
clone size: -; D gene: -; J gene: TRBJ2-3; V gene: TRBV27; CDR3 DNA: TGTGCCAGCAGTTTATTTGGCACAGATACGCAGTATTTT; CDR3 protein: CASSLFGTDTQYF
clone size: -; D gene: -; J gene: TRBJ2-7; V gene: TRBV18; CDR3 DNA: TGTGCCAGCTCACCCAAGGGGTTCCACGAGCAGTACTTC; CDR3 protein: CASSPKGFHEQYF
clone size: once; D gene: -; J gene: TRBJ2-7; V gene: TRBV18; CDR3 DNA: TGTGCCAGCTCACCCAGCCAGCTCGAATTGACCGACGAGCAGTACTTC; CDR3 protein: CASSPSQLELTDEQYF
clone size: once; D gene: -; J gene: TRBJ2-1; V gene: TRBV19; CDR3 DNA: TGTGCCAGTAGTATCAGCGTTTCCAATGAGCAGTTCTTC; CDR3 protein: CASSISVSNEQFF
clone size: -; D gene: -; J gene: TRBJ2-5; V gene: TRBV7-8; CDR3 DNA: TGTGCCAGCAGCACCGGGGAGAGAGAGACCCAGTACTTC; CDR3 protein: CASSTGERETQYF
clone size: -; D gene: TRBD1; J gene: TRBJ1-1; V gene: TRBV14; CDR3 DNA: TGTGCCAGCAGCCCTAGGACAGGGGAGATGAACACTGAAGCTTTCTTT; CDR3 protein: CASSPRTGEMNTEAFF
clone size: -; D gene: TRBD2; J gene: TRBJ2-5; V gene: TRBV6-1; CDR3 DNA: TGTGCCAGCAGTGACCTTAGCGGGCAAGAGACCCAGTACTTC; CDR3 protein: CASSDLSGQETQYF
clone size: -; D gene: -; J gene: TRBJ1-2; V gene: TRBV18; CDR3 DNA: TGTGCCAGCTCAGCAGGGGCAAGTAGTGACTACACCTTC; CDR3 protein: CASSAGASSDYTF
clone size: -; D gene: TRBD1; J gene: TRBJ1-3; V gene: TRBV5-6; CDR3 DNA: TGTGCCAGCAGCAGTCAGGGGGAAGGAAACACCATATATTTT; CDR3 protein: CASSSQGEGNTIYF
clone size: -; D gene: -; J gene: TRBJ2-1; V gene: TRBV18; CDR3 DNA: TGTGCCAGCTCACCACCTCCGGACTACAATGAGCAGTTCTTC; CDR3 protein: CASSPPPDYNEQFF
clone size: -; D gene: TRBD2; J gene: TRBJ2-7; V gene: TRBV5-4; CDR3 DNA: TGTGCCAGCAGTGGGGGGGGACTCGCCGTCGAGCAGTACTTC; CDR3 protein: CASSGGGLAVEQYF
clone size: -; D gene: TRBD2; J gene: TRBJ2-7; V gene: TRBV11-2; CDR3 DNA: TGTGCCAGCAGCTTAGGTCGGGTAGCGGGGGCGAAGTACGAGCAGTACTTC; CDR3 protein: CASSLGRVAGAKYEQYF
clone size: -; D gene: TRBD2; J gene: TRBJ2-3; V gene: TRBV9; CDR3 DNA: TGTGCCAGCAGCGCCAACCCGCGGGGGGAGTATACGCAGTATTTT; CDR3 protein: CASSANPRGEYTQYF